This paragraph covers one T cell receptor beta chain sequence. Authors' data handling: Reference gene primer amplification in the assay estimated nucleated cell counts. Clones were read by immunoSEQ multiplex PCR, and TCRdb kept only the in-frame ones, dropping some. V, J and clone size are taken as reported in that table, and D and trimming were inferred from the DNA itself. Counted here are about 110,000 clones, 71% occurring once; the ten biggest clones make up about 1.8%. The V segment lost 10 bases and the J segment 9 bases; nucleotides outside the gene matches: 10. Germline values: CDR1 LNHDA, CDR2 SQIVND (reference sequence). There are 15 residues in the CDR3. The data originate from a study of blood T cell repertoires in COVID-19. Study-wide context: Sites across the United States, Italy and Spain contributed samples from acute and convalescent COVID-19. In each case, the material was cDNA or gDNA derived from T cells, B-cell-depleted T cells, or PBMCs.

This chain uses TRBV19 with TRBJ2-1; 15 bases align to TRBD2. Sequences were obtained from peripheral blood. This TCR was sampled from a woman aged 40 to 49 with acute or convalescent COVID-19. The CDR3 nucleotides read TGTGCCACCCTTCCCGGACTAGCGGGGGGGAGTGAGCAGTTCTTC. It specifies CATLPGLAGGSEQFF.